This T cell receptor beta chain was sequenced during a study of CD8 T cells in ankylosing spondylitis. Study-wide results and caveats: Disease-linked clones were CD8+ and relatively rare in peripheral blood. There was reportedly significant enrichment of clones that were disease-linked in matched ankylosing spondylitis synovial fluid.

A note on this clonotype: No antigen is known for it.

MiXCR, run by TCRdb on the 5' RACE reads, gives a single entry per CDR3 protein. The sample lists 150,000 or so distinct CDR3 sequences, roughly 30% occurring once. Material: synovial fluid, either unsorted or a sorted T cell fraction (not recorded which). The source of this sequence is a male donor with ankylosing spondylitis.

The CDR3 is CASSVSGSDYGYTF. Here the CDR3 DNA reads TGTGCCAGCAGCGTATCAGGCAGCGACTATGGCTACACCTTC. V and J are TRBV9 and TRBJ1-2; the D is unclear. The germline gives CDR1 SGDLS, CDR2 YYNGEE. Trimming took 1 base from V and 3 from J, leaving 10 bases between them. The CDR3 is 14 residues long.